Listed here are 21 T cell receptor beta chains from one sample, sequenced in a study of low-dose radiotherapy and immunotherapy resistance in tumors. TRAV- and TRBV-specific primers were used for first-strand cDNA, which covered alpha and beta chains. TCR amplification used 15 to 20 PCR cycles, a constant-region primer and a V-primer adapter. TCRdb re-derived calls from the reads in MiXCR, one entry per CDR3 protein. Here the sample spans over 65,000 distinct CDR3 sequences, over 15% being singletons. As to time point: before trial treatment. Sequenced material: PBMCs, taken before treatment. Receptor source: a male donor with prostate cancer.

CDR3 sequence reads: CASSSRSGGYDGYTF. Here the CDR3 DNA reads TGTGCCAGCAGTTCGCGCTCGGGGGGGTACGATGGCTACACCTTC. The chain joins TRBV6-2 or TRBV6-3 to TRBJ1-2; a possible D gene is TRBD1 (5 bases). Trimming removed 4 bases at V and 6 bases at J, with 18 bases between. CDR3 size: 15 residues. Germline lookup yields CDR1 MNHEY and CDR2 SVGEGT.

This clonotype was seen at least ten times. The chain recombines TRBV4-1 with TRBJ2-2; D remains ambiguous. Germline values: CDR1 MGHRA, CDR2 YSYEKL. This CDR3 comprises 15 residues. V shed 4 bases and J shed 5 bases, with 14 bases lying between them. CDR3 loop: CASSRQQQLTGELFF. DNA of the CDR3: TGCGCCAGCAGCCGCCAGCAACAGCTTACCGGGGAGCTGTTTTTT.

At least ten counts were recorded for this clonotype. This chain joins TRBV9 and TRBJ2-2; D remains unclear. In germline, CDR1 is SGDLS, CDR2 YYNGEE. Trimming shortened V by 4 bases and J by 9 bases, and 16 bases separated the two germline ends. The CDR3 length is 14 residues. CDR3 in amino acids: CASSTRHGVRELFF. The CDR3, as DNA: TGTGCCAGCAGCACCCGACACGGAGTCAGGGAGCTGTTTTTT.

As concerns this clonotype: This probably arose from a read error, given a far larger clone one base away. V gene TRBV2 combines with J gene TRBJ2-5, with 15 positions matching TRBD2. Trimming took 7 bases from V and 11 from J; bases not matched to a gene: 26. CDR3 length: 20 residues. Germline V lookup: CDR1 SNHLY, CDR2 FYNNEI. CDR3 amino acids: CASTGRTSGGAPGSYNEQYF. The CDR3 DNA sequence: TGTGCCAGCACCGGAAGGACTAGCGGGGGGGCCCCAGGCTCCTACAATGAGCAGTACTTC.

The CDR3, as DNA: TGTGCCAGCAGCTCCCTAACAAGTTCGACAGCTGGCTACACCTTC. Residues: CASSSLTSSTAGYTF. The chain is built from TRBV5-8 and TRBJ1-2; D might be TRBD1 (5 bases). The CDR3 is 15 residues long. With 3 bases removed from V and 7 bases from J, the gap between germline ends came to 19 bases. Germline loops: CDR1 SGHTS, CDR2 YDEGEE.

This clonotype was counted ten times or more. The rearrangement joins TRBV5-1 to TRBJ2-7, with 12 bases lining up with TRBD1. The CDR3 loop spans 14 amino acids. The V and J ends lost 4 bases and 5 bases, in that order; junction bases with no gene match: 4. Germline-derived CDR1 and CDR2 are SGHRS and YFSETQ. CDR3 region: CASSPGQGADEQYF. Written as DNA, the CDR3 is TGCGCCAGCAGCCCGGGACAGGGGGCCGACGAGCAGTACTTC.

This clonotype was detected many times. Here the CDR3 reads CAISDGTDNYEQYF. CDR3 bases: TGTGCCATCAGTGACGGGACGGATAACTACGAGCAGTACTTC. The chain has TRBV10-3 and TRBJ2-7; D assignment may be TRBD1 or TRBD2 (5 bases each). The germline V gene encodes CDR1 ENHRY and CDR2 SYGVKD. The CDR3 length is 14 residues. V lost 3 bases to trimming and J lost 3 bases, with 12 bases between them.

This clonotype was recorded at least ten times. The CDR3 sequence: CTSSQKYRFTEAFF. Written as DNA, the CDR3 is TGCACCAGCAGCCAGAAGTACCGGTTCACTGAAGCTTTCTTT. V usage is TRBV1 and J usage is TRBJ1-1. TRBV1 is described as a pseudogene. The CDR3 length is 14 residues.

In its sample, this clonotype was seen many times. For the CDR3, the DNA is TGTGCCAGCAGCTTTAGGACCCAGGGTGAGACCCAGTACTTC. Protein sequence: CASSFRTQGETQYF. The rearrangement uses TRBV7-2 and TRBJ2-5, with TRBD1 as a possible D gene (5 bases). Germline V gives CDR1 SGHTA, CDR2 FQGNSA. Deletions cut 3 bases from V and 5 bases from J, with 13 bases between. The CDR3 spans 14 residues.

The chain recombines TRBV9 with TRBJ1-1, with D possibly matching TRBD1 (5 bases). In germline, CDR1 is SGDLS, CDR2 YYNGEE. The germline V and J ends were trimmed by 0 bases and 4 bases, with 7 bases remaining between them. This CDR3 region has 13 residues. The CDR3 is CASSVGQSTEAFF. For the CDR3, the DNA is TGTGCCAGCAGCGTAGGACAGAGCACTGAAGCTTTCTTT.

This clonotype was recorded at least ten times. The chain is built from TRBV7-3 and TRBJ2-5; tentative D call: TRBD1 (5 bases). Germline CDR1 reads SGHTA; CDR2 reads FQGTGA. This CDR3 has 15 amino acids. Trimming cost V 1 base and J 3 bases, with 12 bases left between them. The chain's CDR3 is CASSLSPGREETQYF. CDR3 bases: TGTGCCAGCAGCTTAAGCCCCGGCAGGGAAGAGACCCAGTACTTC.

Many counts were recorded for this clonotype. The CDR3, as DNA: TGTGCCAGCACTCTAGACAGGCCCTCCTACGAGCAGTACTTC. Its translation: CASTLDRPSYEQYF. The chain is built from TRBV2 and TRBJ2-7, with a possible D match to TRBD1 (6 bases). Trimming removed 7 bases from V and 0 bases from J, with 13 bases in between. The germline gives CDR1 SNHLY, CDR2 FYNNEI. CDR3 length: 14 residues.

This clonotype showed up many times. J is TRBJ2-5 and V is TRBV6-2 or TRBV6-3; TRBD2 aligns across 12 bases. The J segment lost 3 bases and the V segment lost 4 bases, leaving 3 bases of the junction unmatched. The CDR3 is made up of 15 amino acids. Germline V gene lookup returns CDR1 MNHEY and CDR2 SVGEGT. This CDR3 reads CASSSTSGGKETQYF. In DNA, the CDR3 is TGTGCCAGCAGTTCGACTAGCGGGGGTAAAGAGACCCAGTACTTC.

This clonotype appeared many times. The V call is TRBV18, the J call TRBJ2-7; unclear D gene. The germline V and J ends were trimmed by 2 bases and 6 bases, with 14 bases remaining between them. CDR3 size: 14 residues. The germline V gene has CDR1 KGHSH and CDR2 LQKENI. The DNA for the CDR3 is TGTGCCAGCTCACCAGTTTGGCTGGGAACCGAGCAGTACTTC. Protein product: CASSPVWLGTEQYF.

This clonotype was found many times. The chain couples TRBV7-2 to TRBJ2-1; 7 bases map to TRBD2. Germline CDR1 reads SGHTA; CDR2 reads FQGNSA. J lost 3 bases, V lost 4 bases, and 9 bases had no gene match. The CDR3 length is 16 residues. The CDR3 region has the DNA TGTGCCAGCAGCTCCACCGGAAGCGGGAACTACAATGAGCAGTTCTTC. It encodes CASSSTGSGNYNEQFF.

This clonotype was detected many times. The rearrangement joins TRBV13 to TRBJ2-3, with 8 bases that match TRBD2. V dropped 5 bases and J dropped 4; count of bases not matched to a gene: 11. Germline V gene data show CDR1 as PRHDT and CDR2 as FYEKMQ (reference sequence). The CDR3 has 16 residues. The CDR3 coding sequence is TGTGCCAGCAGCCCTGGGGCGGGGGGCCGCGCAGATACGCAGTATTTT. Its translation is CASSPGAGGRADTQYF.

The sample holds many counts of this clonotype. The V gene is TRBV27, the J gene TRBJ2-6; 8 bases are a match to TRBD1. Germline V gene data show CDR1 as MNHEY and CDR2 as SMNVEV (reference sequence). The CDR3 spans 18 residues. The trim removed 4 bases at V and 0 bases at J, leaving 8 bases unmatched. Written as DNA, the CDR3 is TGTGCCAGCAGTTCCGGACAGGGAAGGCACTCTGGGGCCAACGTCCTGACTTTC. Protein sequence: CASSSGQGRHSGANVLTF. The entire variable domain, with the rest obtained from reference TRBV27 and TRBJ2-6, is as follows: EAQVTQNPRYLITVTGKKLTVTCSQNMNHEYMSWYRQDPGLGLRQIYYSMNVEVTDKGDVPEGYKVSRKEKRNFPLILESPSPNQTSLYFCASSSGQGRHSGANVLTFGAGSRLTVL.

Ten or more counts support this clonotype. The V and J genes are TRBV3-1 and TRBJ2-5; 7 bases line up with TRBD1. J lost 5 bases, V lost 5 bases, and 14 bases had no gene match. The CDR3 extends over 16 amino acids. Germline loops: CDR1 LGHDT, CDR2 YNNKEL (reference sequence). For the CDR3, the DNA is TGTGCCAGCAGCGATGACAGGGCCCTCCCCAAGGAGACCCAGTACTTC. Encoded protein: CASSDDRALPKETQYF.

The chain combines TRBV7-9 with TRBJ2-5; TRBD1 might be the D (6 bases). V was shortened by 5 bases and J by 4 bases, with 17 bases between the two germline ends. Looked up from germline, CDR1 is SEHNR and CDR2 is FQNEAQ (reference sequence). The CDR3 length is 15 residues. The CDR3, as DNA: TGTGCCAGCAGCCCGACAGGCGAGCGATTAGAGACCCAGTACTTC. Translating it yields CASSPTGERLETQYF.

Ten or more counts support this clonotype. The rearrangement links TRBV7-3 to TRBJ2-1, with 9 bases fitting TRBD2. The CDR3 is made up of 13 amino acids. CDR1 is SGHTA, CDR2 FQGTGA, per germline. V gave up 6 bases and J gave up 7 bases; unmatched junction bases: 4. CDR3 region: CASSWAGGNEQFF. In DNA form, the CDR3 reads TGTGCCAGCAGTTGGGCGGGGGGGAATGAGCAGTTCTTC.

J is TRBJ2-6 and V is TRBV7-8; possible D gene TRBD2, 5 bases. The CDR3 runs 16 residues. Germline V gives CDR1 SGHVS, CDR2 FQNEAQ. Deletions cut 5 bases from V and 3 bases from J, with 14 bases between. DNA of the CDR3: TGTGCCAGCAGCGCGGGTATTGGTAGTGGGGCCAACGTCCTGACTTTC. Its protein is CASSAGIGSGANVLTF.